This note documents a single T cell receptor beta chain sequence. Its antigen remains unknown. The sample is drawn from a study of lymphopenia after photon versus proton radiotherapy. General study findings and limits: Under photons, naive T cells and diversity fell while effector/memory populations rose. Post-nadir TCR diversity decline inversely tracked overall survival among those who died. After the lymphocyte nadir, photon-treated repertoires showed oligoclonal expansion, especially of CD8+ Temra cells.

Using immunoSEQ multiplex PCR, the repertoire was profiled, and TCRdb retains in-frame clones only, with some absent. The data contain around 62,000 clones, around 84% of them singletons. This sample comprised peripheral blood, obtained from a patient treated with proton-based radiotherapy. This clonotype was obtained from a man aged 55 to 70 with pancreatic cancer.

CDR3 DNA: TGTGCCAGTAGTCCAACTGGGGCCAACGTCCTGACTTTC. Amino acid sequence: CASSPTGANVLTF. The chain recombines TRBV19 with TRBJ2-6; D not resolved. Looked up from germline, CDR1 is LNHDA and CDR2 is SQIVND (reference sequence). The V end was cut by 5 bases, the J end by 2 bases, with 4 bases between. CDR3 size: 13 residues.